This T cell receptor beta chain was recorded in a study of T cells after yellow fever vaccination. Study in general: The fractions with low cell numbers were processed using SMART-Seq v4 Ultra Low Input.

This CDR3 has 15 residues. Trimming took off 5 bases at V and 8 bases at J, with 19 bases between the two ends. The germline V gene has CDR1 SNHLY and CDR2 FYNNEI. Many counts were recorded for this clonotype. Its antigen remains unidentified. UMIs and a universal primer site were added when TCR cDNA was made by 5'RACE template switching. TCRdb used MiXCR to reprocess the 5' RACE reads, holding one entry per CDR3 protein. The sample lists about 130,000 distinct CDR3 sequences, 7.4% occurring once. Study-level results: CD4 and CD8 compartments shared a small share of clonotypes. Abundant clonotypes from the bulk population could have been carried over as contaminants into FACS-sorted repertoires.

The sample here was CD4+ T cells sorted from PBMCs, taken about 10 days after the first yellow fever vaccination. This TCR came from a man aged 18 to 35 who received the YFV17D yellow fever vaccine. This rearrangement joins TRBV2 to TRBJ1-5; D perhaps matches TRBD1 (5 bases). CDR3 in amino acids: CASSWEGALIKPQHF. DNA of the CDR3: TGTGCCAGCAGTTGGGAAGGGGCTCTTATCAAGCCCCAGCATTTT. Using reference TRBV2 and TRBJ1-5 for the parts outside the CDR3, the full variable domain is EPEVTQTPSHQVTQMGQEVILRCVPISNHLYFYWYRQILGQKVEFLVSFYNNEISEKSEIFDDQFSVERPDGSNFTLKIRSTKLEDSAMYFCASSWEGALIKPQHFGDGTRLSIL.